Included here is one T cell receptor (beta chain) sequence, with context. Antigen specificity is unknown. Trimming cost V 8 bases and J 2 bases, with 16 bases left between them. The length of the CDR3 is 14 residues. Germline CDR1 SGHTA, CDR2 FQGNSA. These data belong to a study of identical twins. Points from the study as a whole: Monozygotic twins shared more out-of-frame TCR alpha than recombination models predicted. Insertion counts were lower in abundant cord blood beta clonotypes, a trend that memory repertoires did not show. Out-of-frame alpha sequences shared by twins were enriched for low generation probability.

TCRdb reprocessed the 5' RACE reads via MiXCR and lists one record per CDR3 protein. This sample has approximately 490,000 distinct CDR3 sequences, with more than 20% found just once. This sample also appeared in a second study, on yellow fever vaccine responses in identical twins.

The sequencing sample was made of CD4+ T cells sorted from blood. The chain has TRBV7-2 and TRBJ2-7; possible D gene TRBD1, 5 bases. This TCR was recovered from a woman between 18 and 29 years old in good health. The CDR3 region has the DNA TGTGCCAGCGGAACAGACAGCCGAACCTACGAGCAGTACTTC. Protein: CASGTDSRTYEQYF.